The 17 T cell receptor beta chains listed next were all sequenced from one sample in a study of blood T cell repertoires in COVID-19. Profiling relied on immunoSEQ multiplex PCR, and the TCRdb table lists in-frame clones only, not all of them. The sample yields about 130,000 clones, roughly 85% seen once. Sequencing was done on a sample of peripheral blood. All receptors come from a human donor in a cohort sampled during active COVID-19.

This rearrangement joins TRBV5-6 to TRBJ2-7; tentative D call: TRBD1 (6 bases). Germline CDR1 SGHDT, CDR2 YYEEEE. Trimming took off 0 bases at V and 5 bases at J, with 15 bases between the two ends. This CDR3 is built from 15 residues. CDR3 region: CASSLGHRVSDEQYV. For the CDR3, the DNA is TGTGCCAGCAGCTTGGGTCACAGGGTGTCGGACGAGCAGTACGTC.

The V gene is TRBV4-3, the J gene TRBJ2-6; D may be TRBD1 (5 bases). CDR1 and CDR2 from the germline V gene are LGHNA and YSLEER. The CDR3 extends over 15 amino acids. The ends were cut back, 4 bases at V and 4 bases at J, with 11 bases in the middle. DNA for the CDR3: TGCGCCAGCAGCCTCGACAGTCCCGGGGCCAACGTCCTGACTTTC. Translation: CASSLDSPGANVLTF.

The chain combines TRBV27 with TRBJ2-7; 8 bases line up with TRBD2. This CDR3 comprises 16 residues. V dropped 6 bases and J dropped 2; count of bases not matched to a gene: 12. Germline-derived CDR1 and CDR2 are MNHEY and SMNVEV (reference sequence). The CDR3 nucleotides are TGTGCCAGCAGCGCGCCACTCGGGGGGGATACCTACGAGCAGTACTTC. It codes for CASSAPLGGDTYEQYF.

This chain links TRBV24-1 with TRBJ1-2, with D unclear. Trimming took off 4 bases at V and 0 bases at J, with 14 bases between the two ends. Germline values: CDR1 KGHDR, CDR2 SFDVKD. The CDR3 sequence is 16 residues long. The CDR3 protein is CATSDPTELANYGYTF. In nucleotides, the CDR3 is TGTGCCACCAGTGACCCCACAGAACTAGCTAACTATGGCTACACCTTC.

The genes are TRBV6-1 and TRBJ2-3, with D perhaps TRBD1 (5 bases). This CDR3 is built from 20 residues. The V gene lost 0 bases and the J gene lost 0 bases, with 22 bases spanning the gap. Germline V gene lookup returns CDR1 MNHNS and CDR2 SASEGT. Written as DNA, the CDR3 is TGTGCCAGCAGTGAAGCTGAACTGGGGCGGATAGTACCTAGCACAGATACGCAGTATTTT. This encodes CASSEAELGRIVPSTDTQYF.

The rearrangement links TRBV7-2 to TRBJ2-1, with TRBD1 matching over 7 bases. The CDR3 is 18 residues long. The germline CDR1 and CDR2 sequences are SGHTA and FQGNSA. With V trimmed by 1 base and J by 4 bases, 13 bases remained unmatched. CDR3 in DNA: TGTGCCAGCAGCTTAGAGGGGGCTGCGAACAAGGGATACAATGAGCAGTTCTTC. It is translated as CASSLEGAANKGYNEQFF. Based on the CDR3 plus reference TRBV7-2 and TRBJ2-1, the full variable domain is GAGVSQSPSNKVTEKGKDVELRCDPISGHTALYWYRQSLGQGLEFLIYFQGNSAPDKSGLPSDRFSAERTGGSVSTLTIQRTQQEDSAVYLCASSLEGAANKGYNEQFFGPGTRLTVL.

The chain combines TRBV30 with TRBJ1-1; D gene unclear. Germline CDR1 is GTSNPN and CDR2 is SVGIG (reference sequence). V lost 4 bases to trimming and J lost 2 bases, with 5 bases between them. The CDR3 spans 11 residues. For the CDR3, the DNA is TGTGCCTGGAATATCAACACTGAAGCTTTCTTT. It is translated as CAWNINTEAFF.

The gene calls are TRBV7-9 and TRBJ2-1, with 8 bases aligning to TRBD2. Germline lookup yields CDR1 SEHNR and CDR2 FQNEAQ (reference sequence). The length of the CDR3 is 17 residues. V shed 1 base and J 0 bases; nucleotides not matched to a gene: 5. CDR3 coding DNA: TGTGCCAGCAGCTTAGGAGGAGCGGGGGCCTCCTACAATGAGCAGTTCTTC. Residues: CASSLGGAGASYNEQFF.

The V and J genes are TRBV6-2 or TRBV6-3 and TRBJ2-1; 8 bases are a match to TRBD2. The CDR3 runs 14 residues. With V trimmed by 0 bases and J by 6 bases, 1 base remained unmatched. CDR1 is MNHEY and CDR2 is SVGEGT in the germline V gene. The DNA of the CDR3 is TGTGCCAGCAGTTACTCGGCGGGGGGCAATGAGCAGTTCTTC. This codes for CASSYSAGGNEQFF.

V is TRBV28 and J is TRBJ2-1; tentatively, D is TRBD2 (6 bases). Germline CDR1 MDHEN, CDR2 SYDVKM. V lost 6 bases and J lost 4, with 19 bases in between. The CDR3 runs to 16 residues. The chain's CDR3 is CASSTSWPLHYNEQFF. The CDR3 DNA reads as TGTGCCAGCAGCACTAGCTGGCCTCTACATTACAATGAGCAGTTCTTC.

The chain employs TRBV7-2 and TRBJ1-1; 10 nucleotides align to TRBD1. J gave up 6 bases and V 0 bases, and 13 bases lay outside the gene matches. The CDR3 consists of 18 residues. Germline CDR1 reads SGHTA; CDR2 reads FQGNSA. CDR3 protein: CASSLAPGTGVLLAEAFF. DNA for the CDR3: TGTGCCAGCAGCTTAGCCCCTGGGACAGGGGTTTTATTGGCTGAAGCTTTCTTT.

The chain joins TRBV7-2 to TRBJ2-2; TRBD2 aligns across 13 bases. The junction had 9 bases not matched to a gene; V was cut back by 5 bases and J by 9 bases. This CDR3 is built from 16 residues. Germline V gene lookup returns CDR1 SGHTA and CDR2 FQGNSA. CDR3 coding DNA: TGTGCCAGCAGCGTAGAAGGGACTAGCGGGAACAGGGAGCTGTTTTTT. Encoded protein: CASSVEGTSGNRELFF.

The V call is TRBV5-4, the J call TRBJ1-3; 7 nucleotides align to TRBD1. Germline CDR1 reads SGHNT; CDR2 reads YYREEE (reference sequence). V lost 1 base to trimming and J lost 0 bases; unmatched junction nucleotides: 7. This CDR3 region has 17 residues. The CDR3 DNA reads as TGTGCCAGCAGCTTGAGTTGGCAGGGGGGCTCTGGAAACACCATATATTTT. This sequence encodes CASSLSWQGGSGNTIYF. The entire variable domain, with the rest obtained from reference TRBV5-4 and TRBJ1-3, is as follows: ETGVTQSPTHLIKTRGQQVTLRCSSQSGHNTVSWYQQALGQGPQFIFQYYREEENGRGNFPPRFSGLQFPNYSSELNVNALELDDSALYLCASSLSWQGGSGNTIYFGEGSWLTVV.

This chain connects TRBV23-1 to TRBJ1-1, with 9 nucleotides matching TRBD1. TRBV23-1 counts as an open reading frame of uncertain function. CDR3 length equals 17 residues. The junction had 15 bases not matched to a gene; V was cut back by 6 bases and J by 4 bases. The CDR3, as DNA: TGCGCCAGCAGACAAGAAAGGGACAGGGAAATGGCCACTGAAGCTTTCTTT. Translated, it gives CASRQERDREMATEAFF.

The count of this clone is one. The DNA for the CDR3 is TGTGCCAGCAGTGAATGGCCGCGGGGGAGCGAGCAGTACTTC. Protein: CASSEWPRGSEQYF. The rearrangement uses TRBV25-1 and TRBJ2-7; 7 nucleotides agree with TRBD2. V lost 1 base and J lost 6; bases outside the gene matches: 6. Germline assignment: CDR1 MGHDK and CDR2 SYGVNS. CDR3 length: 14 residues.

This chain connects TRBV28 to TRBJ1-4; no clear D gene. The CDR3 has 17 amino acids. The ends were cut back, 4 bases at V and 0 bases at J, with 15 bases in the middle. Germline V gene sequence: CDR1 MDHEN, CDR2 SYDVKM. CDR3 sequence: CASSYLLEHATNEKLFF. The CDR3 DNA is TGTGCCAGCAGTTACCTCCTCGAGCATGCAACTAATGAAAAACTGTTTTTT. The full variable domain, its missing parts supplied by reference TRBV28 and TRBJ1-4, is DVKVTQSSRYLVKRTGEKVFLECVQDMDHENMFWYRQDPGLGLRLIYFSYDVKMKEKGDIPEGYSVSREKKERFSLILESASTNQTSMYLCASSYLLEHATNEKLFFGSGTQLSVL.

This clone has more than one count but fewer than ten. V usage is TRBV2 and J usage is TRBJ1-5; D is unclear. The germline V gene has CDR1 SNHLY and CDR2 FYNNEI. The ends were cut back, 4 bases at V and 1 base at J, with 8 bases in the middle. CDR3 size: 14 residues. DNA of the CDR3: TGTGCCAGCAGTGTGGGGAGAAGCAATCAGCCCCAGCATTTT. It yields the protein CASSVGRSNQPQHF.